This TCR beta chain appears in the sequencing data of a study of T cell responses to AZD1222 COVID-19 vaccine. CDR1 is SGHAT, CDR2 FQNNGV, per germline. With V trimmed by 2 bases and J by 5 bases, 5 bases remained unmatched. This CDR3 contains 14 residues. The assay was immunoSEQ multiplex PCR, and TCRdb's table has in-frame clones only and misses some. Of some 130,000 clones listed, over 75% are singletons. To note about this clone: The antigen is unknown.

Findings and limits, study-wide: Vaccination with two AZD1222 doses was followed by a rise in Spike-specific TCR breadth and depth. Within unmutated variant regions lay the reported targets of nearly half of spike-specific TCRs. Sampling that yielded the repertoires occurred only after the peak T cell response. Among AZD1222 vaccinees, only six were seropositive at baseline.

The sequence derives from an adult who received the MenACWY meningococcal vaccine as a control. The V and J genes are TRBV11-2 and TRBJ1-1, with TRBD1 identical over 7 bases. The source material was peripheral blood, sampled 28 days after the second dose of the MenACWY control vaccine. CDR3 coding DNA: TGTGCCAGCAGCTTAAGCCAGGGGGGAACTGAAGCTTTCTTT. It yields the protein CASSLSQGGTEAFF.